The table lists the clone carrying this T cell receptor beta chain with a few counts. Its antigen is currently unknown. The authors ran a second PCR of 7 to 11 cycles using a sample-barcoded 5' primer and a J-beta primer mix. The authors tagged each cDNA molecule using a template-switch adaptor with 12 random nucleotides. Per-sample output comprised a minimum of 2.5 million paired-end reads containing CDR3. TCRdb re-analysed the 5' RACE reads in MiXCR, keeping a single row per CDR3 protein. The table has some 1.4 million distinct CDR3 sequences, about 40% seen once; the top ten hold less than 8%. The data were taken from a study of blood T cells in healthy people across ages. V lost 3 bases to trimming and J lost 2 bases; unmatched junction nucleotides: 8. This CDR3 is built from 15 residues. Germline CDR1 DFQATT, CDR2 SNEGSKA (reference sequence). Study-level results: Using unsorted PBMCs precluded a conclusive naive versus antigen-experienced comparison. Observed TCR beta diversity per million T cells went down as age went up. This fall followed a roughly linear course with age.

The specimen was blood. This clonotype was obtained from a woman between 18 and 29 years old in good health. V usage is TRBV20-1 and J usage is TRBJ2-7, with 9 positions matching TRBD2. CDR3 region: CSASRGLAHTYEQYF. The CDR3 DNA is TGCAGTGCTAGCCGAGGACTAGCGCATACCTACGAGCAGTACTTC.